The subject of this entry is one TCR beta chain. Its antigen is not yet known. No clone much larger than this one lies a single base away; base qualities are absent. Per the germline V gene (reference sequence), MNHNY is the CDR1 and SVGAGI is the CDR2. The V end loses 3 bases and the J end loses 5 bases, and a stretch of 13 bases separates them. The CDR3 goes from the cysteine to the phenylalanine over 14 residues. Only the CDR3 portion is preserved as DNA: 42 bases, with reading frame beginning at the first base. The sample is drawn from a study of blood T cell repertoires in COVID-19 (dated by TCRdb to 2020 to 2021). Notes on the research overall: The collaborator samples originated in the United States, Italy and Spain and spanned the acute and convalescent phases of COVID-19. The material from the prospective study consisted of cDNA or gDNA derived from T cells, B-cell-depleted T cells, or PBMCs. Samples came from the ongoing ImmuneRACE study (first 160 participants) plus 1,254 subjects from 6 global collaborators. The dataset comprised deeply sampled blood TCRbeta repertoires from subjects exposed to, actively infected with, or recovered from COVID-19. Where available, HLA class I and class II types were taken from metadata supplied by the sample provider and were not determined by assay-based typing. The repertoires were released in a freely available public database meant as a resource for research on the immune response to SARS-CoV-2. Sample metadata almost always included a de-identified subject ID, COVID-19 status, age in years and sex.

The immunoSEQ Assay, a bias-controlled multiplex PCR, was used to amplify TCRbeta CDR3 regions from genomic DNA. On the authors' methods: The number of nucleated cells in each sample was estimated from the amplification of reference gene primers within the assay. Sequence reads were collapsed and filtered to measure the absolute abundance of every unique TCRbeta CDR3 rearrangement. Productive Simpson clonality was computed per sample as the square root of Simpson's diversity index over productive rearrangements. Entries here come from immuneACCESS through TCRdb and include only in-frame sequences with V and J called. Some clones fail to appear in such tables; in the studies checked, an unresolved V gene covers under half of the shortfall, and the cause of the remainder is unknown. V, J and clone size derive from that table, while D and trimming were established from the DNA sequence. In all, the sample holds roughly 200,000 clones, and 70% to 90% of those were seen once. Of the sample, 5.5% to 7% falls within the top ten clones.

Overall study outcomes, separate from this receptor: Clinical and demographic metadata were provided uncurated, with the amount varying by source and participant.

A second Seattle source provided samples from volunteer blood donors who had recovered from COVID-19. The collaborating institutions used their own protocols to collect whole blood in K2EDTA tubes. For TCRbeta analysis, collaborators shipped samples as frozen whole blood, isolated PBMCs, or DNA extracted from either of those sample types. This sequence uses TRBV6-6 and TRBJ2-5, with no reliable assignment of the D segment. This receptor was identified in a woman aged 40 to 50 who had recovered from COVID-19. The sequenced sample consisted of peripheral blood. The DNA sequence is as follows: TGTGCCAGCAGTTATACTACCCCGTCGGAGACCCAGTACTTC. It encodes CASSYTTPSETQYF.